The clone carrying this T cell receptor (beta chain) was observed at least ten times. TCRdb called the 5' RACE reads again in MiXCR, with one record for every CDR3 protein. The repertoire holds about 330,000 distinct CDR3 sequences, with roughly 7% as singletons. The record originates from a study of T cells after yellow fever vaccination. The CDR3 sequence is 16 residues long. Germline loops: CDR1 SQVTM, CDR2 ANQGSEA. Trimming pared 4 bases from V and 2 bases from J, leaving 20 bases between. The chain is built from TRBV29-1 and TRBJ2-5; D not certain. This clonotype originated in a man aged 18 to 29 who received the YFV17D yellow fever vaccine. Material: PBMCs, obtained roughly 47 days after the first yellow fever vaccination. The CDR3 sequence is CSVVRRWGWGQETQYF. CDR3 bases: TGCAGCGTTGTGCGTCGCTGGGGTTGGGGTCAAGAGACCCAGTACTTC. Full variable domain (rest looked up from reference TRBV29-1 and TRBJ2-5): SAVISQKPSRDICQRGTSLTIQCQVDSQVTMMFWYRQQPGQSLTLIATANQGSEATYESGFVIDKFPISRPNLTFSTLTVSNMSPEDSSIYLCSVVRRWGWGQETQYFGPGTRLLVL.